This record covers a single TCR beta chain. Antigen specificity is unknown. This sample stems from a study of CD8+CD57+ T cells in acquired aplastic anemia. At the level of the study: Sorted CD4+ and CD8+ cell DNA averaged around 3 ug. The average read count for CD4+ cells in healthy donors was some 9.9 million. Study-wide findings and caveats: Statistical testing detected no significant gap in CD8+ Simpson's diversity between patients and controls. Around 30 was the count of CD8+ CDR3 sequences that patients shared with controls.

For CDR3 and TCR beta VDJ profiling, genomic DNA was the template used. TCRdb processed the reads anew with MiXCR; each CDR3 protein has one entry. The sample comprises 200,000 to 250,000 distinct CDR3 sequences, around 60% of which are singletons, and about 31% rests with the top ten. V dropped 2 bases and J dropped 5; count of bases not matched to a gene: 4. The germline CDR1 and CDR2 sequences are SNHLY and FYNNEI. CDR3 length: 15 amino acids. Sequenced sample: sorted CD4+, CD8+, or CD8+CD57+ T cells (not recorded which) from PBMCs. This chain links TRBV2 with TRBJ1-1, with 11 bases that match TRBD1. This TCR came from a human donor in good health. DNA for the CDR3: TGTGCCAGCAGTGAAACCGGGACAGGGGGAACTGAAGCTTTCTTT. This encodes CASSETGTGGTEAFF. The whole variable domain, filled in from reference TRBV2 and TRBJ1-1, reads EPEVTQTPSHQVTQMGQEVILRCVPISNHLYFYWYRQILGQKVEFLVSFYNNEISEKSEIFDDQFSVERPDGSNFTLKIRSTKLEDSAMYFCASSETGTGGTEAFFGQGTRLTVV.